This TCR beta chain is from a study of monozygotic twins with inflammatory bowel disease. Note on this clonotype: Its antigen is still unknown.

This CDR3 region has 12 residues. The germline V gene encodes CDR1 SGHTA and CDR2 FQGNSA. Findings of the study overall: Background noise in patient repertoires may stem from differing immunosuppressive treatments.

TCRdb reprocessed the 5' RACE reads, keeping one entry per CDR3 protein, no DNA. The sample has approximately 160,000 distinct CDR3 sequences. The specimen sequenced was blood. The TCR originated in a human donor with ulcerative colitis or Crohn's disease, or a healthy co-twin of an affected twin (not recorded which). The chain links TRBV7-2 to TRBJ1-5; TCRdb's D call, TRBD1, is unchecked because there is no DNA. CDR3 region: CASSFGQGSQHF.